This TCR beta chain came from a study of radiotherapy plus CTLA-4 blockade in lung cancer. Study-level findings and limits: Tumor-derived TCR clones expanded in blood after radiotherapy plus ipilimumab.

The study treated chemo-refractory metastatic non-small-cell lung cancer patients with focal radiation plus ipilimumab CTLA-4 blockade. Produced via immunoSEQ multiplex PCR; TCRdb's table is partial and in-frame only. This sample carries roughly 57,000 clones, 70% to 85% of them seen once, and the ten largest clones take under 7%. To note about this clone: As yet, its antigen is unknown.

The CDR3 runs to 15 residues. Germline assignment: CDR1 KGHSH and CDR2 LQKENI. The V and J ends lost 7 bases and 7 bases, in that order; junction bases with no gene match: 11. V is TRBV18 and J is TRBJ2-1; 9 nucleotides match TRBD2. Here the sequenced sample was peripheral blood, taken from a patient treated with radiotherapy plus ipilimumab. The sequence came from a human donor with non-small cell lung cancer whose response to radiotherapy plus ipilimumab could not be evaluated. The CDR3 reads CASLVTSGSANEQFF. In nucleotides, the CDR3 is TGTGCCAGCTTGGTGACTAGCGGCTCAGCTAATGAGCAGTTCTTC.